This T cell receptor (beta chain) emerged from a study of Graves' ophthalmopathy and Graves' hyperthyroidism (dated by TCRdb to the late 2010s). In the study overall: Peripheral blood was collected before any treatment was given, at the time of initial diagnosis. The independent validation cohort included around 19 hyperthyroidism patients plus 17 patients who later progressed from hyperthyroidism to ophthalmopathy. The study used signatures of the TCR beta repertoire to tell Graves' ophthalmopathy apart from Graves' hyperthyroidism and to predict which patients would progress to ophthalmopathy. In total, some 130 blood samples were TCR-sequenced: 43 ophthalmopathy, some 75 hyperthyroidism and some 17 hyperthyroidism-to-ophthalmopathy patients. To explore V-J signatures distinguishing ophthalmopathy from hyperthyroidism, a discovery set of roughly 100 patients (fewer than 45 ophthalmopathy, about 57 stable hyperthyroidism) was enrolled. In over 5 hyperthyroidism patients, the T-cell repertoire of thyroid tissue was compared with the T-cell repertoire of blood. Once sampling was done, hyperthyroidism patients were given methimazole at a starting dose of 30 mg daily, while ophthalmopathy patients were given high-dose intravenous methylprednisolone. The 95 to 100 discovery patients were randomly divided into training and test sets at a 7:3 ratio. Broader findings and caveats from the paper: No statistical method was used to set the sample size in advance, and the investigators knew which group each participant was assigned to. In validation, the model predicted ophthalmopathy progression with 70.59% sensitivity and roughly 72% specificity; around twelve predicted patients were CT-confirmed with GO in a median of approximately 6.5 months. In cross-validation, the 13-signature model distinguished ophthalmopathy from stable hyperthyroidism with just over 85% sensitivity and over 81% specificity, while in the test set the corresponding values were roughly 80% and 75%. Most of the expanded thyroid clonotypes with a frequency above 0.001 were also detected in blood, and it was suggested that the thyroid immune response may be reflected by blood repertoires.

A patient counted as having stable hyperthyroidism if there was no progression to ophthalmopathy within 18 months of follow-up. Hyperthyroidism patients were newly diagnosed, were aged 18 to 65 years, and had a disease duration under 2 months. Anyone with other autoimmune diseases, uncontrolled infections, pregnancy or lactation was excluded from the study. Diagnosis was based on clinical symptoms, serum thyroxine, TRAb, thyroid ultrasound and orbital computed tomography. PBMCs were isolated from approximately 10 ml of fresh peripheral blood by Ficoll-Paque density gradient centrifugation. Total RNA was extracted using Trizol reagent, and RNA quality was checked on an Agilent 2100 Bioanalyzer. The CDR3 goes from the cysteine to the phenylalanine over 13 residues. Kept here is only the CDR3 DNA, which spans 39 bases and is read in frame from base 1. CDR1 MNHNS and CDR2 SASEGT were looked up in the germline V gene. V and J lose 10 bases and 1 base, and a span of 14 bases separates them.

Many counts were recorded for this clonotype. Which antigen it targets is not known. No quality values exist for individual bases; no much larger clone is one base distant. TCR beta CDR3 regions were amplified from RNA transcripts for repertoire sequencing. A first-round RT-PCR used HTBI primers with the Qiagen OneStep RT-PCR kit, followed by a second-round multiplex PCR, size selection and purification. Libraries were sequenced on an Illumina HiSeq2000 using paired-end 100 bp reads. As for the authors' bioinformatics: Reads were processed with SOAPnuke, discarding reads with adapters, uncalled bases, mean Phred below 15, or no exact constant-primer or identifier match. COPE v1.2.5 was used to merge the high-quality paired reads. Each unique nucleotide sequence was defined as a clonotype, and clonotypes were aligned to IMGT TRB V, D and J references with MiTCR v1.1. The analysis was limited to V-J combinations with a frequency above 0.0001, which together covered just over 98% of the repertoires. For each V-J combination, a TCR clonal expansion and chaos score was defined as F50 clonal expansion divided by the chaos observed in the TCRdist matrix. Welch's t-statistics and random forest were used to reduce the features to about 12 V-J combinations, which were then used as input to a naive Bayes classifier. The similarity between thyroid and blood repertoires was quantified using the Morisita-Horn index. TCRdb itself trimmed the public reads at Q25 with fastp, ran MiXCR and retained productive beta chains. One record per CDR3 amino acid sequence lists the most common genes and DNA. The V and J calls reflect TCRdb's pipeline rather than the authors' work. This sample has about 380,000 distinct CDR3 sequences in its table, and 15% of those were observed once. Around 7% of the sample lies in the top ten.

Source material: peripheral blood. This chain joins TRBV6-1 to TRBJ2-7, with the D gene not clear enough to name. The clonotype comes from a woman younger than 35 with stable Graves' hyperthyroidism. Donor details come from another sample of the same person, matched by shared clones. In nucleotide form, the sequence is TGTGCCACCCCGGGCCGGTCATCCTACGAGCAGTACTTC. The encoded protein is CATPGRSSYEQYF.